This TCR beta chain was captured in a study of T cell responses to AZD1222 COVID-19 vaccine. Study-level results: Donors were chiefly white British, with a greater number of females, and clonal diversity was perhaps underestimated.

Only in-frame clones appear in the TCRdb table, and some are missing; sequencing was by immunoSEQ multiplex PCR. The top ten hold roughly 8% of the sample, which has about 68,000 clones, 88% seen once. On this clone: Its antigen is currently unknown.

The specimen comprised peripheral blood, sampled on day 0 of AZD1222 vaccination. The TCR sequence derives from an adult in good health.

The CDR3 reads CASSLLKSREGSYGYTF. The CDR3 nucleotides are TGTGCCAGCAGCCTCCTAAAAAGCCGCGAGGGTAGCTATGGCTACACCTTC. The V gene is TRBV7-9, the J gene TRBJ1-2; the D is unclear. Per the germline V gene, CDR1 is SEHNR and CDR2 is FQNEAQ (reference sequence). The CDR3 length is 17 residues. Trimming cost V 5 bases and J 4 bases, with 23 bases left between them.